The 6 T cell receptor beta chains listed next were all sequenced from one sample in a study of naive and memory T cell subsets. Findings of the study overall: Especially in CD8 cells, naive repertoires contained a few larger clonotypes, possibly CD45RA-re-expressing memory cells.

The antigens these receptors bind are not known. Two oligonucleotides, mixed equimolar, formed the beta constant-region primer covering TRBC1 and TRBC2. The ligated cDNA underwent four PCR rounds using SP2 and nested alpha and beta constant-region primers. TCRdb fed the UMI-ligation and nested PCR reads into MiXCR, producing one record per CDR3 protein. In the table there are approximately 140,000 distinct CDR3 sequences, roughly 22% of which are singletons. The sequencing input was naive CD4+ T cells from blood. All receptors derive from a human donor in good health.

The gene calls are TRBV14 and TRBJ2-5; D could derive from TRBD1 or TRBD2 (5 bases each). The length of the CDR3 is 16 residues. The germline V gene encodes CDR1 SGHDN and CDR2 FVKESK. Trimming cost V 1 base and J 2 bases, with 14 bases left between them. For the CDR3, the DNA is TGTGCCAGCAGCCAAGGCTGGGGACGGCCTCAAGAGACCCAGTACTTC. This gives the protein CASSQGWGRPQETQYF.

The table lists this clonotype with many counts. The rearrangement uses TRBV29-1 and TRBJ2-7; 7 nucleotides line up with TRBD1. Germline assignment: CDR1 SQVTM and CDR2 ANQGSEA. The CDR3 sequence is 12 residues long. Trimming removed 6 bases from V and 2 bases from J; junction bases left unmatched: 4. The CDR3 DNA is TGCAGCGTCAACAGGGGTACCTACGAGCAGTACTTC. Encoded protein: CSVNRGTYEQYF.

This clonotype has just a few counts. The V call is TRBV2, the J call TRBJ1-1; 7 bases align to TRBD1. The junction had 2 bases not matched to a gene; V was cut back by 5 bases and J by 2 bases. The V gene's germline CDR1 is SNHLY and CDR2 FYNNEI. The CDR3 is made up of 13 amino acids. CDR3 in DNA: TGTGCCAGCAGTCGGGACAGAAACACTGAAGCTTTCTTT. Amino acids: CASSRDRNTEAFF.

This clonotype was counted at least ten times. The chain combines TRBV4-3 with TRBJ1-4; D is perhaps TRBD1 (5 bases). This CDR3 has 15 residues. Between the trimmed V and J ends, which lost 0 bases and 8 bases, there was a span of 13 bases. Germline V CDR1 and CDR2: LGHNA, YSLEER. The CDR3 sequence: CASSQDPGRKEKLFF. In nucleotides, the CDR3 is TGCGCCAGCAGCCAAGACCCGGGACGGAAAGAAAAACTGTTTTTT.

V usage is TRBV9 and J usage is TRBJ2-3; TRBD1 agrees at 7 bases. CDR1 is SGDLS, CDR2 YYNGEE, per germline. The CDR3 totals 14 residues. J gave up 2 bases and V 5 bases, and 5 bases lay outside the gene matches. The CDR3 protein is CASSRDSHTDTQYF. CDR3 sequence (DNA): TGTGCCAGCAGTCGGGACAGCCACACAGATACGCAGTATTTT.

This clonotype was recorded once. The chain has TRBV6-5 and TRBJ1-5; 8 bases align to TRBD1. This CDR3 comprises 13 residues. Germline loops: CDR1 MNHEY, CDR2 SVGAGI. The V and J ends lost 6 bases and 6 bases, in that order; junction bases with no gene match: 4. The CDR3 loop is CASRPQGGQPQHF. DNA of the CDR3: TGTGCCAGCAGGCCACAGGGGGGTCAGCCCCAGCATTTT.